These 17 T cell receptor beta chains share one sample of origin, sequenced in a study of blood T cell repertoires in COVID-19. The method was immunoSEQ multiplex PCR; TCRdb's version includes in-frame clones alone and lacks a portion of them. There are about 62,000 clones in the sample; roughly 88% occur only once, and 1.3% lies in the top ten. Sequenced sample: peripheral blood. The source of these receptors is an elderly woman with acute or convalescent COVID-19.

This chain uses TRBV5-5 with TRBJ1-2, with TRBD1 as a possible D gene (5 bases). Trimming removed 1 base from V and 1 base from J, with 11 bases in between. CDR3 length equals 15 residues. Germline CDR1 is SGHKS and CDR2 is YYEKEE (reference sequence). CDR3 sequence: CASSLSTGDNYGYTF. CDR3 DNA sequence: TGTGCCAGCAGCTTGTCTACAGGAGATAACTATGGCTACACCTTC.

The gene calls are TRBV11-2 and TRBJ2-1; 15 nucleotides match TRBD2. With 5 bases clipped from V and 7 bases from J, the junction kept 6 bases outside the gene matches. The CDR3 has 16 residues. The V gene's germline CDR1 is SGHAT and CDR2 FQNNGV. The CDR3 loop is CASSQGLAGGGNEQFF. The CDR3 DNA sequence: TGTGCCAGCAGCCAGGGACTAGCGGGAGGTGGGAATGAGCAGTTCTTC.

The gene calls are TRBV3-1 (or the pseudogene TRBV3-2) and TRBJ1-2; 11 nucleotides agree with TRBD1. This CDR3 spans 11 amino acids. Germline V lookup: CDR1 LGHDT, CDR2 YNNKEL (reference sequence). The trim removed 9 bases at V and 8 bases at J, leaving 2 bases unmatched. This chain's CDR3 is CARGQGEGYTF. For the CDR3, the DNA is TGTGCCAGGGGACAGGGGGAAGGCTACACCTTC.

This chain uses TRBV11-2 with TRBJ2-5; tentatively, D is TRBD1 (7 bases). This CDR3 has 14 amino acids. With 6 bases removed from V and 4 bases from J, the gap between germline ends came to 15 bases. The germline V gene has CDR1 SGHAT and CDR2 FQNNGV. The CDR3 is CASSQGGPGETQYF. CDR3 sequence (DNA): TGTGCCAGCAGTCAGGGGGGTCCGGGAGAGACCCAGTACTTC. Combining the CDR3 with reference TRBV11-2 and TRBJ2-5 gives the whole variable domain EAGVAQSPRYKIIEKRQSVAFWCNPISGHATLYWYQQILGQGPKLLIQFQNNGVVDDSQLPKDRFSAERLKGVDSTLKIQPAKLEDSAVYLCASSQGGPGETQYFGPGTRLLVL.

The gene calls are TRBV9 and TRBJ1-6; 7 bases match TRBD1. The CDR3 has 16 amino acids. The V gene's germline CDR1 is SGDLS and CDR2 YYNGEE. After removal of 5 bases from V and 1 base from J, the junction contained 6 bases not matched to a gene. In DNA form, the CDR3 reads TGTGCCAGCAGTACCAGGGGGGCGTCCTATAATTCACCCCTCCACTTT. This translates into CASSTRGASYNSPLHF.

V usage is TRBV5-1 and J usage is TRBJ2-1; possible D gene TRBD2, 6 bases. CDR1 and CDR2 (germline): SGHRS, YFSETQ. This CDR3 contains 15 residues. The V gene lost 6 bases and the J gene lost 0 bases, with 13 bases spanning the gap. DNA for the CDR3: TGCGCCAGCAATGTGGGGGGAAGCTCCTACAATGAGCAGTTCTTC. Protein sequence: CASNVGGSSYNEQFF. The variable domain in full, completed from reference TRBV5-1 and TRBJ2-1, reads KAGVTQTPRYLIKTRGQQVTLSCSPISGHRSVSWYQQTPGQGLQFLFEYFSETQRNKGNFPGRFSGRQFSNSRSEMNVSTLELGDSALYLCASNVGGSSYNEQFFGPGTRLTVL.

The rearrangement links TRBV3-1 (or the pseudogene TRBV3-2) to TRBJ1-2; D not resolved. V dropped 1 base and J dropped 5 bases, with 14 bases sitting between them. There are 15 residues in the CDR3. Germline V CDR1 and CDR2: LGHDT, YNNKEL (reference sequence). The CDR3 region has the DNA TGTGCCAGCAGCCAAGGGGCAGTTGATGGGTATGGCTACACCTTC. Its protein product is CASSQGAVDGYGYTF.

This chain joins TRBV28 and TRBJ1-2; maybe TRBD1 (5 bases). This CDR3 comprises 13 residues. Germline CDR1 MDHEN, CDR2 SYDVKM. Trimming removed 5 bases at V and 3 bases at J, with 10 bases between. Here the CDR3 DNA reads TGTGCCAGCAGTCCATCAGGGCACTATGGCTACACCTTC. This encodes CASSPSGHYGYTF.

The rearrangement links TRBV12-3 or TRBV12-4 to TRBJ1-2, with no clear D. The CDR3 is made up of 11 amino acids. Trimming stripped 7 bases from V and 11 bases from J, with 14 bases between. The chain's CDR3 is CASTWVEGYTF. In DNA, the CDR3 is TGTGCCAGCACCTGGGTGGAGGGATACACCTTC.

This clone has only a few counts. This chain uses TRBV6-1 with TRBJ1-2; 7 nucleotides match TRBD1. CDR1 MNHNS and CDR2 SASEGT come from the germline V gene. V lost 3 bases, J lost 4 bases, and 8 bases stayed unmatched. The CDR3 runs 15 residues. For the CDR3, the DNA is TGTGCCAGCAGTGAGGCCGGGACAGAGTTCTATGGCTACACCTTC. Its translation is CASSEAGTEFYGYTF.

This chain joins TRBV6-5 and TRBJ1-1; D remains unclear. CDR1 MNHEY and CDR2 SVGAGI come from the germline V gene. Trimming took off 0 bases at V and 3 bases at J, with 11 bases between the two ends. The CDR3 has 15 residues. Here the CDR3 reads CASSYSGGGDTEAFF. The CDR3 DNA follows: TGTGCCAGCAGTTACTCTGGAGGCGGAGACACTGAAGCTTTCTTT.

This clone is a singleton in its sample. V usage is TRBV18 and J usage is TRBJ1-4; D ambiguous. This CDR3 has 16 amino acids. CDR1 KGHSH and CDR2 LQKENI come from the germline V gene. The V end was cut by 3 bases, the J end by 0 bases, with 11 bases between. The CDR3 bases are TGTGCCAGCTCACCCTTCCCCAGTACAACTAATGAAAAACTGTTTTTT. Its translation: CASSPFPSTTNEKLFF.

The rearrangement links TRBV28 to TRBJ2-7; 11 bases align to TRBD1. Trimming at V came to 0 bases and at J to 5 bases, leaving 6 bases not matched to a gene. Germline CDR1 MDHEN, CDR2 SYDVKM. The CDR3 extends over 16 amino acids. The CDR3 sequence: CASSLWDRGRRDEQYF. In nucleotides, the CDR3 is TGTGCCAGCAGTTTATGGGACAGGGGGCGCAGGGACGAGCAGTACTTC.

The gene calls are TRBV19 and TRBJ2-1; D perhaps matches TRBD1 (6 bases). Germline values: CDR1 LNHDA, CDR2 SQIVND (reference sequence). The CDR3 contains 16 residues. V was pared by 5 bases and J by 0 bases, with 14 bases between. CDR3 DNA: TGTGCCAGTAGTCCACTTCAGGGGTACTCCTACAATGAGCAGTTCTTC. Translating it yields CASSPLQGYSYNEQFF.

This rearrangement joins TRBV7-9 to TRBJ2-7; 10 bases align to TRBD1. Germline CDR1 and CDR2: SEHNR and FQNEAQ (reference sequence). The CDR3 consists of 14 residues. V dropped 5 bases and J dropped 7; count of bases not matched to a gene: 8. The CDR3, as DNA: TGTGCCAGCAGCCCCTCCCGGACAGGGGGGGAGCAGTACTTC. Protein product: CASSPSRTGGEQYF. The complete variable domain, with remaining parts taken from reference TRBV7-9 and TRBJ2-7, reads DTGVSQNPRHKITKRGQNVTFRCDPISEHNRLYWYRQTLGQGPEFLTYFQNEAQLEKSRLLSDRFSAERPKGSFSTLEIQRTEQGDSAMYLCASSPSRTGGEQYFGPGTRLTVT.

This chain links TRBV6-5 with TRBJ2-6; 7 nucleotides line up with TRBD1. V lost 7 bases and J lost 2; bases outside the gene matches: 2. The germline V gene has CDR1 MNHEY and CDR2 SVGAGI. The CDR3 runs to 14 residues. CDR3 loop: CASTTGTGANVLTF. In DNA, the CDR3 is TGTGCCAGCACGACAGGGACTGGGGCCAACGTCCTGACTTTC.

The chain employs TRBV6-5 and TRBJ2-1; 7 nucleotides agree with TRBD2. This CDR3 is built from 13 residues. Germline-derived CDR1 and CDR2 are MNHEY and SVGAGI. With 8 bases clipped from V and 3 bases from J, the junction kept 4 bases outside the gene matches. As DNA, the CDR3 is TGTGCCAGCGCGGGGGTCCTCTACAATGAGCAGTTCTTC. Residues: CASAGVLYNEQFF.